This T cell receptor beta chain was captured by sequencing in a study of T-cell reconstitution after alpha-beta-depleted transplantation in children. Findings and limits, study-wide: Several hundred rapidly expanded clones from non-depleted graft cells reportedly supplied alpha-beta T cells about two months post-transplant. Several patients had high TCRbeta diversity at day 60; it came from surviving recipient T cells and thymic progenitors. Most T-cell counts and diversity one year after the transplant came from T cells that were newly produced.

This clonotype was counted only a few times. The antigen is unknown. Molecular barcoding with unique molecular identifiers was used for the TCRbeta library. TCRdb independently ran MiXCR on the PCR reads; one entry per CDR3 protein. The data hold 90,000 to 100,000 distinct CDR3 sequences, with 23% observed a single time. Per the germline V gene, CDR1 is MGHRA and CDR2 is YSYEKL. V gave up 9 bases and J gave up 4 bases; unmatched junction bases: 12. The CDR3 consists of 14 residues. The clonotype originates from a boy younger than 10 with acute lymphoblastic leukemia, due to receive a stem cell transplant. This chain links TRBV4-1 with TRBJ2-7, with 7 bases matching TRBD1. The sample consisted of PBMCs, taken before TCRalphabeta/CD19-depleted stem cell transplant. CDR3 protein: CASSPTGNPYEQYF. CDR3 in DNA: TGCGCCAGTTCCCCGACAGGGAATCCATACGAGCAGTACTTC.